Listed below are T cell receptor beta chains from one sample, sequenced in a study of Graves' ophthalmopathy and Graves' hyperthyroidism. MiXCR, applied by TCRdb to the multiplex PCR reads, yields one record per CDR3 protein. Of a few hundred thousand distinct CDR3 sequences listed, roughly 17% are singletons. Sequencing used peripheral blood. The receptors originated from an adult woman with stable Graves' hyperthyroidism. CDR3s include the opening cysteine and the closing phenylalanine or tryptophan. The D gene is left open where the match is weak. Not every row has a clone size; where given, it reads once, few, many or a size class.

NA TRBJ1-2 many TRBV29-1 CSVGSLELYGYTF TGCAGCGTTGGGTCCTTGGAGCTCTATGGCTACACCTTC
NA TRBJ1-1 few TRBV27 CASSVGRVNTEAFF TGTGCCAGCAGTGTTGGCAGGGTGAACACTGAAGCTTTCTTT
TRBD2 TRBJ2-7 many TRBV13 CASSFSGLAGPTYEQYF TGTGCCAGCAGCTTTTCTGGCCTAGCGGGACCTACCTACGAGCAGTACTTC
NA TRBJ2-7 many TRBV6-1 CASSPQGGLPYEQYF TGTGCCAGCAGCCCCCAGGGGGGCCTCCCCTACGAGCAGTACTTC
NA TRBJ2-2 many TRBV24-1 CATSEGVGELFF TGTGCCACCAGTGAGGGGGTCGGGGAGCTGTTTTTT
TRBD1 TRBJ1-5 many TRBV19 CASSIGDRTNQPQHF TGTGCCAGTAGTATCGGGGACAGGACTAATCAGCCCCAGCATTTT
TRBD2 TRBJ2-4 many TRBV2 CASSGLAWDLVNIQYF TGTGCCAGCTCTGGACTAGCGTGGGACCTTGTTAACATTCAGTACTTC
NA TRBJ2-7 many TRBV20-1 CSARDEYRFLIASEQYF TGCAGTGCTAGAGATGAGTACAGATTCCTGATAGCGAGCGAGCAGTACTTC
NA TRBJ2-2 few TRBV6-4 CASSSSRGTGELFF TGTGCCAGCAGTTCGAGTCGTGGTACCGGGGAGCTGTTTTTT
TRBD1 TRBJ1-2 many TRBV15 CATSPAGGARLRGYTF TGTGCCACCAGCCCCGCAGGGGGAGCGAGGTTACGTGGCTACACCTTC
TRBD1 TRBJ2-5 NA TRBV28 CASSETGGGTLETQYF TGTGCCAGCAGTGAGACAGGGGGCGGAACGCTGGAGACCCAGTACTTC
TRBD2 TRBJ2-7 NA TRBV2 CASSDRASGSRYEQYF TGTGCCAGCAGTGATAGGGCTAGCGGGAGTCGCTACGAGCAGTACTTC
NA TRBJ2-7 many TRBV4-3 CASSQDSGAGEQYF TGCGCCAGCAGCCAAGATTCAGGGGCCGGCGAGCAGTACTTC
NA TRBJ1-2 many TRBV7-9 CASSLGGVSGYTF TGTGCCAGCAGCCTGGGCGGTGTGTCGGGCTACACCTTC
TRBD1 TRBJ1-2 many TRBV10-3 CAIRGDRDGYTF TGTGCCATCAGAGGGGACAGGGATGGCTACACCTTC
NA TRBJ1-1 many TRBV2 CASTGGIGDTEAFF TGTGCCAGCACTGGGGGGATAGGGGACACTGAAGCTTTCTTT
NA TRBJ2-4 NA TRBV19 CASSTGLAKNIQYF TGTGCCAGTAGTACCGGGCTAGCCAAAAACATTCAGTACTTC
NA TRBJ2-7 many TRBV6-2/TRBV6-3 CASRRIRMSRDRPSYEQYF TGTGCCAGCAGGCGGATTCGTATGTCCCGGGACCGTCCCTCCTACGAGCAGTACTTC
TRBD1 TRBJ1-2 many TRBV28 CASTTTGDGYGYTF TGTGCCAGCACGACTACAGGGGATGGTTATGGCTACACCTTC
NA TRBJ2-7 few TRBV11-1 CASSLVPPGSSYEQYF TGTGCCAGCAGCTTAGTTCCACCCGGGAGCTCCTACGAGCAGTACTTC
NA TRBJ2-7 many TRBV27 CASSSVSSYEQYF TGTGCCAGCAGTTCCGTAAGCTCCTACGAGCAGTACTTC
NA TRBJ2-5 many TRBV7-7 CASSLSLGETQYF TGTGCTAGCAGCTTGTCTCTAGGGGAGACCCAGTACTTC
TRBD1 TRBJ2-2 many TRBV24-1 CATSDPRTGWTGELFF TGTGCCACCAGTGATCCCCGGACAGGGTGGACCGGGGAGCTGTTTTTT
TRBD2 TRBJ2-7 many TRBV7-2 CASSLAWGEGYEQYF TGTGCCAGCAGCTTAGCCTGGGGGGAGGGCTACGAGCAGTACTTC
TRBD1 TRBJ2-7 few TRBV5-1 CASSTGQTSSYEQYF TGCGCCAGCAGCACGGGACAGACGAGCTCCTACGAGCAGTACTTC
TRBD1 TRBJ1-5 many TRBV15 CATSGQGQPQHF TGTGCCACCAGCGGACAGGGTCAGCCCCAGCATTTT
NA TRBJ2-7 many TRBV12-3/TRBV12-4 CASSLLTRSGEQYF TGTGCCAGCAGTTTGTTAACCAGATCTGGAGAGCAGTACTTC
NA TRBJ2-7 many TRBV27 CASSFRSAQYEQYF TGTGCCAGCAGTTTCCGCAGCGCCCAGTACGAGCAGTACTTC
NA TRBJ2-7 many TRBV7-8 CASSPRGLYEQYF TGTGCCAGCAGCCCCCGGGGATTATACGAGCAGTACTTC
NA TRBJ2-7 many TRBV6-2/TRBV6-3 CASSYLLSYEQYF TGTGCCAGCAGTTACCTCCTTTCCTACGAGCAGTACTTC
TRBD1 TRBJ2-7 many TRBV28 CASSLSGQGAKEQYF TGTGCCAGCAGTTTATCTGGACAGGGGGCGAAAGAGCAGTACTTC
TRBD1 TRBJ2-5 few TRBV5-6 CASSWGTGVGETQYF TGTGCCAGCAGCTGGGGGACAGGGGTTGGAGAGACCCAGTACTTC
NA TRBJ2-7 few TRBV4-3 CASSQETDWAYEQYF TGCGCCAGCAGCCAAGAAACGGACTGGGCCTACGAGCAGTACTTC
NA TRBJ1-2 NA TRBV12-3/TRBV12-4 CASSPGTLNYGYTF TGTGCCAGCAGTCCCGGGACACTTAACTATGGCTACACCTTC